These 24 T cell receptor beta chains were sequenced from one sample in a study of T-cell memory formation after mild COVID-19. TCRdb itself ran the 5' RACE reads through MiXCR, one entry per CDR3 protein. The sample has 550,000 to 600,000 distinct CDR3 sequences; about 20% are singletons. Sequencing was performed on PBMCs or a T cell subset sorted from them (not recorded which). These receptors were obtained from an adult woman who had mild COVID-19 (a few samples of this study predate the infection). Cell type and time point are not known.

The chain carries TRBV20-1 and TRBJ2-5, with 7 bases fitting TRBD2. V trimming: 5 bases; J trimming: 6 bases; junction bases outside the gene matches: 15. Germline V CDR1 and CDR2: DFQATT, SNEGSKA (reference sequence). The CDR3 consists of 15 residues. In nucleotides, the CDR3 is TGCAGTGCTCACTCCGGGACTAACATCGTAAAGACCCAGTACTTC. This gives the protein CSAHSGTNIVKTQYF.

V is TRBV9 and J is TRBJ1-1; perhaps TRBD1 as D (6 bases). Germline CDR1 is SGDLS and CDR2 is YYNGEE. There are 14 residues in the CDR3. V shed 0 bases and J shed 3 bases, with 9 bases lying between them. CDR3 protein: CASSVGRGDTEAFF. The CDR3 region has the DNA TGTGCCAGCAGCGTAGGCAGGGGCGACACTGAAGCTTTCTTT.

This clonotype was detected only a few times. V usage is TRBV7-9 and J usage is TRBJ1-4; no clear D gene. The V gene's germline CDR1 is SEHNR and CDR2 FQNEAQ (reference sequence). This CDR3 region has 13 residues. V lost 5 bases, J lost 8 bases, and 12 bases lay in between. The CDR3 DNA reads TGTGCCAGCAGCCCCCACCTTAGGGAAAAACTGTTTTTT. It codes for CASSPHLREKLFF.

This clonotype was observed once. The chain couples TRBV19 to TRBJ2-7; 10 bases are shared with TRBD1. CDR3 size: 14 residues. Germline V gives CDR1 LNHDA, CDR2 SQIVND (reference sequence). Germline trimming cut 10 bases from V and 6 bases from J; bases unmatched to any gene: 12. CDR3 residues: CATQGQGTYGEQYF. The CDR3 DNA follows: TGTGCCACCCAGGGACAGGGGACTTACGGCGAGCAGTACTTC.

This clonotype was detected a few times. The V call is TRBV30, the J call TRBJ2-1, with 11 bases fitting TRBD2. J gave up 8 bases and V 5 bases, and 14 bases lay outside the gene matches. Germline V gene sequence: CDR1 GTSNPN, CDR2 SVGIG (reference sequence). CDR3 length: 16 residues. CDR3 DNA sequence: TGTGCCTGGGGGACTGGACTAGCGGGCCTTATGGATGAGCAGTTCTTC. Its protein is CAWGTGLAGLMDEQFF.

The chain recombines TRBV5-1 with TRBJ2-5; TRBD2 aligns across 9 bases. With 2 bases clipped from V and 3 bases from J, the junction kept 2 bases outside the gene matches. The germline gives CDR1 SGHRS, CDR2 YFSETQ. The CDR3 loop spans 14 amino acids. CDR3 in DNA: TGCGCCAGCAGCTTTGTAGCGGGAGAAGAGACCCAGTACTTC. Translating it yields CASSFVAGEETQYF. The variable domain in full, with the rest retrieved from reference TRBV5-1 and TRBJ2-5, is KAGVTQTPRYLIKTRGQQVTLSCSPISGHRSVSWYQQTPGQGLQFLFEYFSETQRNKGNFPGRFSGRQFSNSRSEMNVSTLELGDSALYLCASSFVAGEETQYFGPGTRLLVL.

CDR3 region: CSANSGRSGEQFF. The CDR3 DNA is TGCAGTGCAAATTCGGGTCGATCGGGGGAGCAGTTCTTC. The J gene is TRBJ2-1, the V gene TRBV20-1; TRBD2 might be the D (5 bases). CDR3 length: 13 amino acids. CDR1 is DFQATT and CDR2 is SNEGSKA in the germline V gene (reference sequence). The germline V and J ends were trimmed by 6 bases and 10 bases, with 19 bases remaining between them.

J is TRBJ2-1 and V is TRBV5-5; D might be TRBD1 (5 bases). The CDR3 loop spans 17 amino acids. V was pared by 4 bases and J by 0 bases, with 17 bases between. In germline, CDR1 is SGHKS, CDR2 YYEKEE (reference sequence). CDR3 sequence (DNA): TGTGCCAGCAGCACGTATGGGGCTAAGAGCTCCTACAATGAGCAGTTCTTC. This sequence encodes CASSTYGAKSSYNEQFF.

A single count supports this clonotype. The chain is built from TRBV20-1 and TRBJ1-2, with a tentative D call TRBD1 (6 bases). The germline V gene encodes CDR1 DFQATT and CDR2 SNEGSKA (reference sequence). The V gene lost 1 base and the J gene lost 2 bases, with 11 bases spanning the gap. The length of the CDR3 is 14 residues. Here the CDR3 DNA reads TGCAGTGCTAGAGTAGGAGGGGGGAACTATGGCTACACCTTC. Its translation: CSARVGGGNYGYTF.

The rearrangement links TRBV15 to TRBJ2-1, with 12 positions matching TRBD2. CDR1 and CDR2 from the germline V gene are LNHNV and YYDKDF (reference sequence). V gave up 3 bases and J gave up 12 bases; unmatched junction bases: 6. The CDR3 runs 14 residues. The CDR3 here is CATSRTSGGGGQFF. As DNA, the CDR3 is TGTGCCACCAGCAGGACTAGCGGGGGCGGTGGGCAGTTCTTC.

The rearrangement joins TRBV30 to TRBJ1-1; tentatively, D is TRBD1 (5 bases). The germline V gene encodes CDR1 GTSNPN and CDR2 SVGIG (reference sequence). The CDR3 is 13 amino acids. V lost 5 bases, J lost 5 bases, and 15 bases lay in between. The CDR3, as DNA: TGTGCCTGGTCTGCTGGGGGGGAGACTGAAGCTTTCTTT. Translation: CAWSAGGETEAFF.

This clonotype was counted only a few times. The chain is built from TRBV20-1 and TRBJ1-2; D might be TRBD1 (5 bases). CDR1 is DFQATT, CDR2 SNEGSKA, per germline (reference sequence). The length of the CDR3 is 15 residues. V was trimmed by 4 bases and J by 4 bases, leaving 19 bases between them. This CDR3 reads CSATPGLTVSYGYTF. The CDR3 coding sequence is TGCAGTGCTACCCCCGGACTGACAGTATCCTATGGCTACACCTTC.

This clonotype appeared many times. This chain connects TRBV5-1 to TRBJ1-2; 9 bases are a match to TRBD1. This CDR3 has 14 residues. J gave up 4 bases and V 4 bases, and 5 bases lay outside the gene matches. Per the germline V gene, CDR1 is SGHRS and CDR2 is YFSETQ. CDR3 protein: CASSVGTGLYGYTF. In nucleotides, the CDR3 is TGCGCCAGCAGCGTCGGGACAGGGCTCTATGGCTACACCTTC.

V usage is TRBV20-1 and J usage is TRBJ1-2; unclear D gene. Germline V lookup: CDR1 DFQATT, CDR2 SNEGSKA (reference sequence). CDR3 length equals 12 residues. V shed 3 bases and J shed 6 bases, with 11 bases lying between them. The CDR3 reads CSARLGRNGYTF. The DNA of the CDR3 is TGCAGTGCTAGGCTAGGCCGTAATGGCTACACCTTC.

The chain is built from TRBV12-3 or TRBV12-4 and TRBJ2-7, with 8 bases identical to TRBD1. This CDR3 has 14 residues. The V segment lost 5 bases and the J segment 3 bases; nucleotides outside the gene matches: 6. This CDR3 is CASSAIDRGYEQYF. The CDR3 bases are TGTGCCAGCAGTGCCATAGACAGGGGCTACGAGCAGTACTTC.

Written as DNA, the CDR3 is TGTGCCAGCAGGGACGGTCGACTTGAGCCCCAGCATTTT. The encoded protein is CASRDGRLEPQHF. The gene calls are TRBV2 and TRBJ1-5, with D hard to call. This CDR3 comprises 13 residues. From germline, CDR1 is SNHLY and CDR2 FYNNEI. Trimming stripped 6 bases from V and 8 bases from J, with 14 bases between.

The chain joins TRBV7-6 to TRBJ2-1, with 11 bases aligning to TRBD2. CDR1 and CDR2 (germline): SGHVS, FNYEAQ. V dropped 4 bases and J dropped 7; count of bases not matched to a gene: 9. The CDR3 spans 16 residues. The CDR3 loop reads CASSSILAGGGNEQFF. The CDR3 bases are TGTGCCAGCAGCTCGATTCTAGCGGGAGGAGGTAATGAGCAGTTCTTC. Complete variable domain (other parts from reference TRBV7-6 and TRBJ2-1): GAGVSQSPRYKVTKRGQDVALRCDPISGHVSLYWYRQALGQGPEFLTYFNYEAQQDKSGLPNDRFSAERPEGSISTLTIQRTEQRDSAMYRCASSSILAGGGNEQFFGPGTRLTVL.

The chain combines TRBV5-1 with TRBJ1-1, with 7 bases lining up with TRBD1. CDR3 length: 16 amino acids. Germline V CDR1 and CDR2: SGHRS, YFSETQ. V gave up 2 bases and J gave up 6 bases; unmatched junction bases: 13. The CDR3 here is CASSFRQGGTVAEAFF. The CDR3, as DNA: TGCGCCAGCAGCTTTAGACAGGGCGGGACTGTGGCTGAAGCTTTCTTT.

At least ten counts were recorded for this clonotype. The CDR3 sequence: CASSLVSLAGVGEQYF. Written as DNA, the CDR3 is TGTGCCAGCAGCTTAGTTAGCCTAGCGGGAGTCGGCGAGCAGTACTTC. This chain links TRBV7-2 with TRBJ2-7, with 10 bases that match TRBD2. CDR1 is SGHTA, CDR2 FQGNSA, per germline. J lost 6 bases, V lost 1 base, and 9 bases had no gene match. The CDR3 runs 16 residues.

This clonotype was counted between two and nine times. The CDR3 reads CSVEWGPYEQYF. CDR3 bases: TGCAGCGTTGAATGGGGCCCCTACGAGCAGTACTTC. The chain carries TRBV29-1 and TRBJ2-7, with a tentative D call TRBD1 (5 bases). V lost 2 bases to trimming and J lost 2 bases, with 7 bases between them. The CDR3 is 12 amino acids. The germline CDR1 and CDR2 sequences are SQVTM and ANQGSEA.

This clonotype was recorded a few times. The gene calls are TRBV4-3 and TRBJ2-7; D is possibly TRBD2 (6 bases). The CDR3 is made up of 13 amino acids. V gave up 4 bases and J gave up 7 bases, with 14 bases separating them. Germline-derived CDR1 and CDR2 are LGHNA and YSLEER. CDR3 coding DNA: TGCGCCAGCAGCCGGGTCGGAGGGTGGGAGCAGTACTTC. This codes for CASSRVGGWEQYF.

CDR3 loop: CASIEWGNTQYF. CDR3 bases: TGTGCCAGCATCGAATGGGGAAATACGCAGTATTTT. The gene calls are TRBV2 and TRBJ2-3; D ambiguous. Germline V gene data show CDR1 as SNHLY and CDR2 as FYNNEI. Trimming shortened V by 7 bases and J by 7 bases, and 12 bases separated the two germline ends. The CDR3 has 12 residues.

The V gene is TRBV7-2, the J gene TRBJ1-3; maybe TRBD1 (5 bases). The germline CDR1 and CDR2 sequences are SGHTA and FQGNSA. Trimming took 5 bases from V and 0 from J, leaving 8 bases between them. This CDR3 comprises 14 residues. CDR3 in amino acids: CASSTGTSGNTIYF. The CDR3 DNA reads TGTGCCAGCAGCACCGGGACCTCTGGAAACACCATATATTTT.

The table lists this clonotype with a few counts. The V and J genes are TRBV27 and TRBJ2-7; possibly TRBD1 for D (6 bases). The V end lost 0 bases, the J end lost 6 bases, and 15 bases lay between the germline ends. The length of the CDR3 is 15 residues. Germline assignment: CDR1 MNHEY and CDR2 SMNVEV (reference sequence). The DNA of the CDR3 is TGTGCCAGCAGTTTATCGGGCAGGGTCAGGGGCGAGCAGTACTTC. This sequence encodes CASSLSGRVRGEQYF.